The clone carrying this TCR beta chain appeared a single time. Antigen specificity is unknown. Produced via immunoSEQ multiplex PCR; TCRdb's table is partial and in-frame only. This table has around 31,000 clones, approximately 85% appearing once. The sample originates from a study of PD-1 blockade in classical Hodgkin lymphoma. On the study more broadly: Nivolumab dosing for patients was 3 mg/kg, administered intravenously every 2 weeks. Study results and caveats: In newly diagnosed patients, baseline TCR diversity was reportedly below that of healthy donors. By cycle point C4D1, TCR diversity had risen significantly in CD4+ cells (but not CD8+ cells).

Time point specified: cycle 4 day 1 (C4D1), after 6 weeks of nivolumab. Brentuximab vedotin exposure varied among the patients, all of whom had relapsed after autologous stem cell transplantation. This receptor was taken from a human donor with classical Hodgkin lymphoma. This sample comprised peripheral blood mononuclear cells (PBMCs), obtained before the fourth cycle of nivolumab.

The CDR3 here is CASSSLGRETQYF. The DNA for the CDR3 is TGCGCCAGCAGCTCCCTCGGGCGGGAGACCCAGTACTTC. The J gene is TRBJ2-5, the V gene TRBV5-1; no firm D call. CDR1 and CDR2 from the germline V gene are SGHRS and YFSETQ. The CDR3 runs 13 residues. V was cut by 3 bases and J by 5 bases, with 11 bases left in between.